The T cell receptor (beta chain) described here comes from a study of blood T cells in healthy people across ages. At the level of the study: The template switching approach captured approximately one barcoded beta molecule for every two T cells. Overall study results and limits: In the absence of known donor CMV status, changes in expanded clonotypes were possibly confounded. Investigators viewed diversity estimates from one million T cells as underestimates, the study reported. It was the long-lived donors that had more naive CD4+ cells and higher diversity than aged donors.

The CDR3 has 14 amino acids. For the second PCR, which ran for about 7 to 11 cycles, a sample-barcoded 5' primer and a J-beta primer mix were used. Each CDR3 protein gets one entry after TCRdb re-called the 5' RACE reads with MiXCR. The table records around 650,000 distinct CDR3 sequences, roughly 32% of them present only once. In the case of this clonotype: Its antigen remains unknown.

The TCR was taken from a woman older than 75 in good health. Material for sequencing was blood. This chain connects TRBV21-1 to TRBJ2-2; TRBD1 is the table's D call and was not checked against the DNA. TRBV21-1 is given as a pseudogene. CDR3 coding DNA: TGTGCCAGCAGCGAAAAAGGGGTGACCGGGGAGCTGTTTTTT. Protein: CASSEKGVTGELFF.